These 22 T cell receptor beta chains came from one sample sequenced in a study of T-cell memory formation after mild COVID-19. TCRdb re-called the 5' RACE reads through MiXCR, storing one row per CDR3 protein. The sample carries under 550,000 distinct CDR3 sequences, about 20% recorded once. The sample consisted of PBMCs or a T cell subset sorted from them (not recorded which). The receptor source for this set is a man aged 18 to 29 who had mild COVID-19 (a few samples of this study predate the infection). Cell type and time point are not known.

This clonotype has just a few counts. The rearrangement joins TRBV25-1 to TRBJ2-3; 9 bases match TRBD2. The CDR3 is 15 amino acids. Germline-derived CDR1 and CDR2 are MGHDK and SYGVNS. The V gene end was trimmed by 5 bases and the J gene end by 2 bases; junction bases not matched to a gene: 5. As DNA, the CDR3 is TGTGCCAGCAGTAGAGCGGGGGGATACACAGATACGCAGTATTTT. Protein product: CASSRAGGYTDTQYF.

This clonotype occurred a few times. The J gene is TRBJ1-1, the V gene TRBV6-6, with D uncertain. Germline V gives CDR1 MNHNY, CDR2 SVGAGI (reference sequence). The length of the CDR3 is 13 residues. The germline V and J ends were trimmed by 2 bases and 11 bases, with 15 bases remaining between them. CDR3 coding DNA: TGTGCCAGCAGTTACATCGGTGGCCTTGAGGCTTTCTTT. It codes for CASSYIGGLEAFF.

This clonotype came up a few times. This chain connects TRBV5-6 to TRBJ1-4; 8 bases map to TRBD1. Trimming cost V 0 bases and J 8 bases; bases outside gene matches: 3. The CDR3 covers 14 residues. In germline, CDR1 is SGHDT, CDR2 YYEEEE. CDR3 DNA: TGTGCCAGCAGCTTGGACAGGGGGAGGGAAAAACTGTTTTTT. Protein: CASSLDRGREKLFF.

In its sample, this clonotype was seen a few times. The V and J genes are TRBV1 and TRBJ2-7; the D call TRBD2 from the table was never checked on the DNA. TRBV1 is an annotated pseudogene. CDR3 length: 14 amino acids. CDR3 sequence (DNA): TGCACCAGCAAGACCGGGACTCGCGGTTACGAGCAGTACTTC. This gives the protein CTSKTGTRGYEQYF.

This clonotype was seen more than once but under ten times. The CDR3 coding sequence is TGTGCCAGCAGACAACAGGGGGCGGACGAGCAGTACTTC. Translating gives CASRQQGADEQYF. This chain links TRBV14 with TRBJ2-7; TRBD1 aligns across 9 bases. V shed 6 bases, J shed 5 bases, and the junction held 5 bases outside the gene matches. The CDR3 contains 13 residues. The germline V gene has CDR1 SGHDN and CDR2 FVKESK.

The chain has TRBV7-9 and TRBJ1-2; TRBD1 matches 10 bases. This CDR3 has 16 amino acids. The V and J ends lost 1 base and 4 bases, in that order; junction bases with no gene match: 6. Germline CDR1 SEHNR, CDR2 FQNEAQ (reference sequence). The CDR3 protein is CASSLVRDRGLYGYTF. The CDR3 DNA is TGTGCCAGCAGCTTAGTGCGGGACAGGGGTCTCTATGGCTACACCTTC.

This clonotype has a handful of counts. The V call is TRBV20-1, the J call TRBJ2-5; 8 bases match TRBD2. The germline CDR1 and CDR2 sequences are DFQATT and SNEGSKA (reference sequence). The CDR3 is made up of 16 amino acids. With V trimmed by 0 bases and J by 2 bases, 8 bases remained unmatched. The CDR3: CSARDFPGGQQETQYF. Written as DNA, the CDR3 is TGCAGTGCTAGAGATTTTCCGGGGGGGCAACAAGAGACCCAGTACTTC.

This clonotype appeared a few times. The V call is TRBV6-2 or TRBV6-3, the J call TRBJ1-5; D remains ambiguous. CDR3 length: 14 amino acids. Germline assignment: CDR1 MNHEY and CDR2 SVGEGT. Deletions cut 4 bases from V and 9 bases from J, with 16 bases between. In nucleotides, the CDR3 is TGTGCCAGCAGTTTTCGGGGAGGGCTCGCGCCCCAGCATTTT. Translated: CASSFRGGLAPQHF.

V is TRBV27 and J is TRBJ2-2, with 9 nucleotides matching TRBD1. V trimming: 6 bases; J trimming: 7 bases; junction bases outside the gene matches: 12. Germline V gene lookup returns CDR1 MNHEY and CDR2 SMNVEV (reference sequence). The CDR3 loop spans 16 amino acids. The CDR3 reads CASRWDRAPTVGELFF. The CDR3 DNA reads TGTGCCAGCAGGTGGGACAGGGCCCCAACGGTCGGGGAGCTGTTTTTT.

The genes are TRBV12-3 or TRBV12-4 and TRBJ2-3; 9 bases are a match to TRBD2. V shed 1 base, J shed 1 base, and the junction held 0 bases outside the gene matches. The CDR3 is 15 amino acids. CDR3 sequence: CASSLERGGTDTQYF. The CDR3 nucleotides read TGTGCCAGCAGTTTAGAGCGGGGGGGCACAGATACGCAGTATTTT.

This chain uses TRBV12-3 or TRBV12-4 with TRBJ1-2, with D unclear. The CDR3 extends over 13 amino acids. The ends were cut back, 3 bases at V and 8 bases at J, with 13 bases in the middle. The CDR3 spells CASSFVQYRGYTF. As DNA, the CDR3 is TGTGCCAGCAGTTTTGTACAGTATCGAGGCTACACCTTC.

This clonotype was picked up a small number of times. The gene calls are TRBV4-2 and TRBJ1-3, with a tentative D call TRBD1 (5 bases). The CDR3 runs to 15 residues. V was clipped by 3 bases and J by 0 bases, with 9 bases between them. Germline V lookup: CDR1 LGHNA, CDR2 YNFKEQ. CDR3 nucleotides: TGTGCCAGCAGCCATGCGGGGACCTCTGGAAACACCATATATTTT. It codes for CASSHAGTSGNTIYF.

The DNA of the CDR3 is TGTGCCAGCAGTTACGCCTCCACAGGGGGCTATGGCTACACCTTC. This sequence encodes CASSYASTGGYGYTF. The V call is TRBV6-2 or TRBV6-3, the J call TRBJ1-2, with 8 positions matching TRBD1. The CDR3 consists of 15 residues. After removal of 2 bases from V and 4 bases from J, the junction contained 6 bases not matched to a gene. From germline, CDR1 is MNHEY and CDR2 SVGEGT.

The V and J genes are TRBV7-2 and TRBJ2-7, with TRBD1 matching over 8 bases. The CDR3 covers 14 residues. V was clipped by 3 bases and J by 5 bases; unmatched bases: 6. Germline CDR1 SGHTA, CDR2 FQGNSA. This CDR3 is CASSFLGQGDEQYF. The CDR3 DNA is TGTGCCAGCAGCTTCTTAGGACAGGGCGACGAGCAGTACTTC.

This clonotype was counted only a few times. The chain joins TRBV7-9 to TRBJ1-4; maybe TRBD1 (6 bases). The ends were cut back, 2 bases at V and 10 bases at J, with 11 bases in the middle. This CDR3 is 13 amino acids long. The germline gives CDR1 SEHNR, CDR2 FQNEAQ (reference sequence). The CDR3 sequence is CASSLTTGAKLFF. Here the CDR3 DNA reads TGTGCCAGCAGCTTAACGACAGGTGCAAAACTGTTTTTT.

This clonotype turned up a few times. V gene TRBV4-1 combines with J gene TRBJ1-2, with D unresolved. V lost 0 bases to trimming and J lost 6 bases, with 11 bases between them. This CDR3 spans 14 amino acids. Looked up from germline, CDR1 is MGHRA and CDR2 is YSYEKL. This CDR3 reads CASSQEGLADGYTF. The CDR3 DNA sequence: TGCGCCAGCAGCCAAGAAGGGTTGGCGGATGGCTACACCTTC.

The CDR3 spells CSGGGGSQETQYF. The DNA of the CDR3 is TGCAGCGGTGGGGGCGGCAGCCAAGAGACCCAGTACTTC. The V gene is TRBV29-1, the J gene TRBJ2-5, with D perhaps matching TRBD1 (6 bases). The CDR3 has 13 amino acids. Trimming removed 7 bases from V and 1 base from J, with 13 bases in between. Germline CDR1 and CDR2: SQVTM and ANQGSEA.

Only a few counts were recorded for this clonotype. The rearrangement joins TRBV4-3 to TRBJ2-3; D gene ambiguous. Trimming pared 4 bases from V and 5 bases from J, leaving 13 bases between. The germline CDR1 and CDR2 sequences are LGHNA and YSLEER. The length of the CDR3 is 14 residues. CDR3 region: CASSPRVLGDTQYF. CDR3 DNA: TGCGCCAGCAGCCCAAGGGTGTTGGGAGATACGCAGTATTTT.

The genes are TRBV20-1 and TRBJ2-1; TRBD2 agrees at 8 bases. The CDR3 consists of 17 residues. The V gene's germline CDR1 is DFQATT and CDR2 SNEGSKA (reference sequence). V lost 2 bases and J lost 3; bases outside the gene matches: 12. The CDR3 sequence: CSARRGLSGGGYNEQFF. Written as DNA, the CDR3 is TGCAGTGCTAGACGCGGGCTCAGCGGGGGAGGCTACAATGAGCAGTTCTTC.

The chain is built from TRBV12-3 or TRBV12-4 and TRBJ1-2, with D possibly being TRBD1 (6 bases). This CDR3 contains 14 residues. Deletions cut 4 bases from V and 4 bases from J, with 13 bases between. The CDR3 here is CASSSSGAGYGYTF. The DNA for the CDR3 is TGTGCCAGCAGTTCATCGGGGGCAGGCTATGGCTACACCTTC.

The chain has TRBV6-5 and TRBJ1-5, with 7 bases fitting TRBD1. Germline trimming cut 5 bases from V and 0 bases from J; bases unmatched to any gene: 7. This CDR3 contains 16 residues. Germline V gene data show CDR1 as MNHEY and CDR2 as SVGAGI. The CDR3 loop is CASSTDRRYSNQPQHF. The CDR3 nucleotides are TGTGCCAGCAGTACGGACAGGAGGTATAGCAATCAGCCCCAGCATTTT.

At least ten counts were recorded for this clonotype. The chain couples TRBV20-1 to TRBJ2-7; a weak D match, TRBD2 (7 bases). Per germline, CDR1 DFQATT and CDR2 SNEGSKA (reference sequence). Trimming pared 3 bases from V and 7 bases from J, leaving 16 bases between. The CDR3 spans 13 residues. The CDR3 is CSARIPGGQEQYF. The CDR3 bases are TGCAGTGCTAGGATTCCCGGGGGGCAAGAGCAGTACTTC.